The 6 T cell receptor beta chains below come from one sample, sequenced in a study of T cells in localized non-small cell lung cancer. TCRdb's table, derived via immunoSEQ multiplex PCR, lists solely in-frame clones and lacks some. The sample lists under 25,000 clones, about 88% occurring once. Source: PBMCs, taken before any cancer treatment. These receptors came from a man between 40 and 70 years old with stage II squamous cell lung carcinoma.

This chain joins TRBV2 and TRBJ2-1, with 7 nucleotides matching TRBD2. Germline lookup yields CDR1 SNHLY and CDR2 FYNNEI. J gave up 0 bases and V 6 bases, and 14 bases lay outside the gene matches. This CDR3 has 18 residues. The CDR3 loop is CASRTSRGGPSSYNEQFF. In nucleotides, the CDR3 is TGTGCCAGCAGGACTAGTCGCGGGGGACCGAGCTCCTACAATGAGCAGTTCTTC.

The rearrangement uses TRBV28 and TRBJ2-5; D is unresolved. The CDR3 consists of 13 residues. Trimming stripped 5 bases from V and 5 bases from J, with 12 bases between. Germline V gene lookup returns CDR1 MDHEN and CDR2 SYDVKM. CDR3 sequence (DNA): TGTGCCAGCAGTACCCTTTCCCAGGAGACCCAGTACTTC. Amino acids: CASSTLSQETQYF.

The chain joins TRBV2 to TRBJ1-1; possibly TRBD1 for D (6 bases). The CDR3 extends over 14 amino acids. The V and J ends lost 6 bases and 1 base respectively, with 12 bases between them. Germline CDR1 reads SNHLY; CDR2 reads FYNNEI. The CDR3 protein is CASSSQGRNTEAFF. CDR3 bases: TGTGCCAGCAGCTCACAGGGACGGAACACTGAAGCTTTCTTT.

The chain couples TRBV7-8 to TRBJ2-2, with a weak D call TRBD1 (5 bases). Germline-derived CDR1 and CDR2 are SGHVS and FQNEAQ. The CDR3 has 15 amino acids. The V end lost 1 base, the J end lost 8 bases, and 14 bases lay between the germline ends. CDR3 in DNA: TGTGCCAGCAGCTTAGGCAGGGCCGGAGTGGGGGAGCTGTTTTTT. Translation gives CASSLGRAGVGELFF.

V usage is TRBV7-9 and J usage is TRBJ1-5; tentative D call: TRBD1 (5 bases). Trimming removed 5 bases at V and 7 bases at J, with 15 bases between. Germline V gives CDR1 SEHNR, CDR2 FQNEAQ (reference sequence). The CDR3 runs 14 residues. Here the CDR3 DNA reads TGTGCCAGCAGCCTTCAGGGCGAAGGCCAGCCCCAGCATTTT. It codes for CASSLQGEGQPQHF. The full variable domain, completed using reference TRBV7-9 and TRBJ1-5, is DTGVSQNPRHKITKRGQNVTFRCDPISEHNRLYWYRQTLGQGPEFLTYFQNEAQLEKSRLLSDRFSAERPKGSFSTLEIQRTEQGDSAMYLCASSLQGEGQPQHFGDGTRLSIL.

CDR3: CASSMWEGEAFF. In DNA form, the CDR3 reads TGTGCCAGTAGTATGTGGGAGGGTGAAGCTTTCTTT. V gene TRBV19 combines with J gene TRBJ1-1; D is ambiguous. This CDR3 comprises 12 residues. V was clipped by 3 bases and J by 7 bases, with 9 bases between them. Germline lookup yields CDR1 LNHDA and CDR2 SQIVND (reference sequence). The variable domain in full, completed from reference TRBV19 and TRBJ1-1, reads DGGITQSPKYLFRKEGQNVTLSCEQNLNHDAMYWYRQDPGQGLRLIYYSQIVNDFQKGDIAEGYSVSREKKESFPLTVTSAQKNPTAFYLCASSMWEGEAFFGQGTRLTVV.